This T cell receptor (beta chain) was profiled in a study of blood T cell repertoires in COVID-19. For the study at large: Italy, Spain and the United States were the sources of the convalescent and acute COVID-19 samples. Sample material is recorded as cDNA or gDNA derived from T cells, B-cell-depleted T cells, or PBMCs.

Germline values: CDR1 SGHRS, CDR2 YFSETQ. V lost 4 bases, J lost 3 bases, and 11 bases lay in between. This CDR3 contains 13 residues. Methods used by the authors: Estimates of nucleated cell counts were drawn from the amplification of reference gene primers. The repertoire was sequenced with immunoSEQ multiplex PCR; TCRdb's copy has only in-frame clones and lacks some. V and J calls and clone size follow that table, whereas D and trimming were derived from the DNA. Counted here are some 100,000 clones, roughly nine tenths occurring once; the ten biggest clones make up 7.7%. A single count supports this clone.

The material sequenced was peripheral blood. This TCR was sampled from a human donor in a cohort sampled during active COVID-19. The V call is TRBV5-1, the J call TRBJ2-7; D might be TRBD2 (6 bases). For the CDR3, the DNA is TGCGCCAGCAGCCATGGGGACTTCTACGAGCAGTACTTC. Translation: CASSHGDFYEQYF.